This T cell receptor (beta chain) was sequenced during a study of T-cell memory formation after mild COVID-19. In the study overall: Clustering of TCRs was largely donor specific. Study-wide points: Memory cells collected pre-infection included some clones that later responded, suggesting cross-reactive memory joined. Clones shrinking from day 15 to 85 showed even CD4/CD8 mixes; later expanders tilted CD4+.

The CDR3 contains 16 residues. Germline V CDR1 and CDR2: KGHDR, SFDVKD. Trimming took 2 bases from V and 5 from J, leaving 15 bases between them. On this clonotype itself: The target antigen is unknown.

It was 5'RACE with constant-segment primers that produced the TCR alpha and TCR beta cDNA libraries, which carried sample barcodes and UMIs. TCRdb itself ran the 5' RACE reads through MiXCR, one entry per CDR3 protein. The top ten hold about 24% of the sample, which has 140,000 to 150,000 distinct CDR3 sequences, under 30% seen once. The sequencing input was PBMCs or a T cell subset sorted from them (not recorded which). This receptor was taken from an adult woman who had mild COVID-19 (a few samples of this study predate the infection). Cell type and time point are not known. V is TRBV24-1 and J is TRBJ2-1; a weak D match, TRBD2 (6 bases). CDR3 sequence (DNA): TGTGCCACCAGTGATTCCACCGGGGGTTTTAACAATGAGCAGTTCTTC. Amino acids: CATSDSTGGFNNEQFF.